This T cell receptor (beta chain) is drawn from a study of a mutant IDH1 vaccine in newly diagnosed glioma. Whole-study context: Patients received vaccination from 4-6 weeks after radiotherapy alone, or with temozolomide cycles.

Time point in this sample: week 35, safety follow-up. Vaccine doses each comprised 300 ug of mutant IDH1 20-mer peptide, with topical imiquimod. A remark on this clone: Antigen: not known.

Generated by immunoSEQ multiplex PCR, the TCRdb table keeps only in-frame clones and is missing some. Seen here are 45,000 or so clones, about 86% observed once, and the top ten hold approximately 4.7%. V was clipped by 0 bases and J by 10 bases, with 15 bases between them. The CDR3 has 14 residues. Per germline, CDR1 SGHRS and CDR2 YFSETQ. The specimen comprised PBMCs, sampled from a glioma patient whose treatment included an IDH1 peptide vaccine. This chain joins TRBV5-1 and TRBJ2-3, with D perhaps TRBD1 (6 bases). This clonotype originated in a woman between 40 and 55 years old with glioma. Some clones in this sample may be carry-over from other donors' samples. CDR3 loop: CASSLGDTRGAQYF. CDR3 bases: TGCGCCAGCAGCTTGGGAGATACCAGGGGAGCGCAGTATTTT.